This T cell receptor beta chain is drawn from a study of cytomegalovirus exposure and HLA in healthy donors. The CDR3 length is 18 residues. V was pared by 7 bases and J by 3 bases, with 21 bases of the junction left unmatched. CDR1 is SGHVS and CDR2 is FQNEAQ in the germline V gene. Broader study findings: Most TCR beta V segments were productive about 87% or about 30% of the time in an earlier analysis.

About this clone itself: Its target is unknown.

It was with 60 Vbeta and 13 Jbeta primers that the PCR ran. Clones were sequenced by immunoSEQ multiplex PCR, and TCRdb holds only the in-frame ones, with some missing. In the table there are some 80,000 clones, approximately 62% of which are singletons. The chain recombines TRBV7-8 with TRBJ2-7, with 7 bases fitting TRBD2. The TCR sequence derives from a male donor in good health and CMV-seropositive. Sequencing input: PBMCs. CDR3 nucleotide sequence: TGTGCCAGCACCCGGATTCCCGCCGGGACTATGGGTCTCTACGAGCAGTACTTC. As protein: CASTRIPAGTMGLYEQYF.